The clone carrying this TCR beta chain has at least ten counts. Its antigen is undetermined. The sample belongs to a study of T cells in Graves' hyperthyroidism and ophthalmopathy. The CDR3 loop spans 17 amino acids. V was cut by 4 bases and J by 0 bases, with 18 bases left in between. Germline V gene data show CDR1 as SNHLY and CDR2 as FYNNEI. Broader study findings: Peripheral blood also featured most of the thyroid clonotypes expanded above 0.001.

RNA transcripts were the template for amplifying TCR beta CDR3 regions. TCR CDR3 regions were first amplified by RT-PCR with HTBI primers. TCRdb ran MiXCR on the multiplex PCR reads and lists one entry per CDR3 protein. The table includes fewer than 300,000 distinct CDR3 sequences, roughly 15% detected once. The V and J genes are TRBV2 and TRBJ1-1; TRBD1 is a possible D gene (6 bases). The sample was blood. The TCR sequence derives from a woman between 45 and 60 years old with Graves' hyperthyroidism that later progressed to Graves' ophthalmopathy. The CDR3 DNA is TGTGCCAGCAGTGTAAGAGGGGGTCAGTTTCTGAACACTGAAGCTTTCTTT. Its protein product is CASSVRGGQFLNTEAFF.